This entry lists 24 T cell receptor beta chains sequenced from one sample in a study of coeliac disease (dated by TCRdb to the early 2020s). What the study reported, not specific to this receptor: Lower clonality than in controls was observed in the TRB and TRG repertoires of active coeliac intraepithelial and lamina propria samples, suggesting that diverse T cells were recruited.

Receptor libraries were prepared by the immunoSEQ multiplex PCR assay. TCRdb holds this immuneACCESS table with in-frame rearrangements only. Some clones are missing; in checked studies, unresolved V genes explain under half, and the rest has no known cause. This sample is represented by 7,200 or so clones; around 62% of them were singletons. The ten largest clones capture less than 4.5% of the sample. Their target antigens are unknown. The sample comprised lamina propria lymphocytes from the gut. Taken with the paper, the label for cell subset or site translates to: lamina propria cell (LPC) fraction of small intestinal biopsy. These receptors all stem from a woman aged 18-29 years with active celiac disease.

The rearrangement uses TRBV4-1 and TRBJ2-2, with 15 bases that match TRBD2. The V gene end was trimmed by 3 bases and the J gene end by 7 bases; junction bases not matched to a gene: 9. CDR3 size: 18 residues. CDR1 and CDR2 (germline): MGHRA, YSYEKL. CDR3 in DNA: TGCGCCAGCAGCCATCGGACTAGCGGGGGGGCCGGGATCGGGGAGCTGTTTTTT. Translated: CASSHRTSGGAGIGELFF.

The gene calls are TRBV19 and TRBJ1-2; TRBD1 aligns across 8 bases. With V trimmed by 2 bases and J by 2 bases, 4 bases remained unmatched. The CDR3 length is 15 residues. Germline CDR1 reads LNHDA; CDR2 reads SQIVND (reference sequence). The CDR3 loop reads CASSISRTGNYGYTF. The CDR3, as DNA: TGTGCCAGTAGTATATCCCGGACAGGGAACTATGGCTACACCTTC. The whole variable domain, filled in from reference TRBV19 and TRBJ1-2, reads DGGITQSPKYLFRKEGQNVTLSCEQNLNHDAMYWYRQDPGQGLRLIYYSQIVNDFQKGDIAEGYSVSREKKESFPLTVTSAQKNPTAFYLCASSISRTGNYGYTFGSGTRLTVV.

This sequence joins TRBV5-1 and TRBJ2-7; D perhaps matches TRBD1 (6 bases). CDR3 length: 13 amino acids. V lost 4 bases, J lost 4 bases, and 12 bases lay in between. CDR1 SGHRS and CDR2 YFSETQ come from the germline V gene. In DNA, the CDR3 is TGCGCCAGCAGCGAGATAGACAGGTACGAGCAGTACTTC. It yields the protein CASSEIDRYEQYF.

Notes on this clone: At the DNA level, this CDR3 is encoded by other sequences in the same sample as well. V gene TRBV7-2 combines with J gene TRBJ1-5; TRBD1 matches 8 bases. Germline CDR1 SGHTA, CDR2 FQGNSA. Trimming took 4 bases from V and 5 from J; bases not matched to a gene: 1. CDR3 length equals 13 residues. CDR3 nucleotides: TGTGCCAGCAGCTACAGGGGGGATCAGCCCCAGCATTTT. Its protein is CASSYRGDQPQHF.

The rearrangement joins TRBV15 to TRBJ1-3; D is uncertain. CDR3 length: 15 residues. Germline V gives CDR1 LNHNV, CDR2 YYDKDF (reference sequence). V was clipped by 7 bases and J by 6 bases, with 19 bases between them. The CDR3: CATNADRVETNTIYF. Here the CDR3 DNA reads TGTGCCACCAACGCTGACCGGGTTGAAACAAACACCATATATTTT.

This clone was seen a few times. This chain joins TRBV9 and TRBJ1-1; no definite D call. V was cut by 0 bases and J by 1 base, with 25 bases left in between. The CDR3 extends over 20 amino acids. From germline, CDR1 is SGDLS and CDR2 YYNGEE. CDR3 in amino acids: CASSVDVLREGNVRNTEAFF. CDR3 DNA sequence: TGTGCCAGCAGCGTAGATGTTCTACGGGAGGGTAATGTAAGGAACACTGAAGCTTTCTTT.

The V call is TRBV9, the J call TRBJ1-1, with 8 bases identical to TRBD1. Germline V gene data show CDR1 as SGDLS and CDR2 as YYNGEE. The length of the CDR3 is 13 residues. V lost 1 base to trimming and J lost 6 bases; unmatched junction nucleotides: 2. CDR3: CASSVRQGPEAFF. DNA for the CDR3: TGTGCCAGCAGCGTACGACAGGGGCCTGAAGCTTTCTTT. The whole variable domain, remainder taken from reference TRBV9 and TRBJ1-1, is DSGVTQTPKHLITATGQRVTLRCSPRSGDLSVYWYQQSLDQGLQFLIQYYNGEERAKGNILERFSAQQFPDLHSELNLSSLELGDSALYFCASSVRQGPEAFFGQGTRLTVV.

CDR3 sequence (DNA): TGCGCCAGCAGCTCTGGCAGGCGAGAGACCCAGTACTTC. It codes for CASSSGRRETQYF. The chain uses TRBV5-1 and TRBJ2-5; D remains ambiguous. The V and J ends lost 3 bases and 4 bases respectively, with 10 bases between them. Per germline, CDR1 SGHRS and CDR2 YFSETQ. The CDR3 has 13 residues.

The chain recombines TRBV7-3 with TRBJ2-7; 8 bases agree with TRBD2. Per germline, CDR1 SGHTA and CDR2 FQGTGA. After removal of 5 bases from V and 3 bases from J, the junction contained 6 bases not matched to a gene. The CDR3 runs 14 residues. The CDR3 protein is CASSLGLGNYEQYF. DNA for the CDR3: TGTGCCAGCAGCCTGGGACTAGGGAACTACGAGCAGTACTTC.

The CDR3 coding sequence is TGCAGCGTTGAACCAGGGATCGGCTACGAGCAGTACTTC. Its translation: CSVEPGIGYEQYF. The chain combines TRBV29-1 with TRBJ2-7; D may be TRBD1 (5 bases). The CDR3 runs 13 residues. The germline V gene encodes CDR1 SQVTM and CDR2 ANQGSEA. The V and J ends lost 2 bases and 3 bases respectively, with 11 bases between them.

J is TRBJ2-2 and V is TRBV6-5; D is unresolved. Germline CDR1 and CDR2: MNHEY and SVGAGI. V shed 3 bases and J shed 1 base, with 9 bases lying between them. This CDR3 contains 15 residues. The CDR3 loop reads CASSYSDMNTGELFF. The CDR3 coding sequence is TGTGCCAGCAGTTATTCCGACATGAACACCGGGGAGCTGTTTTTT.

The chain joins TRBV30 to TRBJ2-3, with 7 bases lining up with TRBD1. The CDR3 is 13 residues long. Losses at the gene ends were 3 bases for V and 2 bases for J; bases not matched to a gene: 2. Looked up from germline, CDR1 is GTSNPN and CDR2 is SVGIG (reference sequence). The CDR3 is CAWRRGHTDTQYF. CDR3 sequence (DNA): TGTGCCTGGAGAAGGGGGCACACAGATACGCAGTATTTT.

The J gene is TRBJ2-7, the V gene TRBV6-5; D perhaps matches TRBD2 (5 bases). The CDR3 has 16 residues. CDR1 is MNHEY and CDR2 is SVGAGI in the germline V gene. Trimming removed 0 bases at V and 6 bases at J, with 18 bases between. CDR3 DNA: TGTGCCAGCAGTTACTCGGGAGCCGGAGGACCGGGCGAGCAGTACTTC. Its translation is CASSYSGAGGPGEQYF.

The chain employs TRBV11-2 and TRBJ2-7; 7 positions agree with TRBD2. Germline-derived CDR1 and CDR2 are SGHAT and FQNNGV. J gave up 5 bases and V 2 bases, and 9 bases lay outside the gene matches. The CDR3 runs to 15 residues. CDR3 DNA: TGTGCCAGCAGCTTACACGGGAGTGGGGGGGACGAGCAGTACTTC. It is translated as CASSLHGSGGDEQYF.

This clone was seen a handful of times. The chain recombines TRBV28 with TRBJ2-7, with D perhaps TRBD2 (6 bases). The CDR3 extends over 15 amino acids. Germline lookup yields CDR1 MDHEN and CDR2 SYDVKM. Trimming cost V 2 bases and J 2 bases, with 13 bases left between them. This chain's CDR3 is CASSLPGLATYEQYF. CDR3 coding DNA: TGTGCCAGCAGTTTACCGGGACTCGCCACCTACGAGCAGTACTTC.

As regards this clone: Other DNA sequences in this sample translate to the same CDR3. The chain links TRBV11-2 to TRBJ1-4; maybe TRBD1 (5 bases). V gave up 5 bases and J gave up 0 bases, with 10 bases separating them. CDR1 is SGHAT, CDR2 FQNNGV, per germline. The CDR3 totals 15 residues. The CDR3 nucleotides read TGTGCCAGCAGCCCGGCGGGGGCAACTAATGAAAAACTGTTTTTT. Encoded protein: CASSPAGATNEKLFF.

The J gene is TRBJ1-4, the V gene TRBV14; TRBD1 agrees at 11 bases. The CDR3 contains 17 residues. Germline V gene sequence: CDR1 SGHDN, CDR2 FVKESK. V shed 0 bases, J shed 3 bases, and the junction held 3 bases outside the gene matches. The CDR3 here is CASSQEVGQGANEKLFF. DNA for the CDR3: TGTGCCAGCAGCCAAGAAGTGGGACAGGGGGCTAATGAAAAACTGTTTTTT.

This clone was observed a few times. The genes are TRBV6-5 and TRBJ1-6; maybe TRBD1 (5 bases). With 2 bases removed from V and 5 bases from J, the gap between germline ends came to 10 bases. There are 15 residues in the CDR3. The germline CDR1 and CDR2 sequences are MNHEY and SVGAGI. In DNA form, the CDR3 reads TGTGCCAGCAGTTACACCGGGGGGGATAATTCACCCCTCCACTTT. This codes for CASSYTGGDNSPLHF.

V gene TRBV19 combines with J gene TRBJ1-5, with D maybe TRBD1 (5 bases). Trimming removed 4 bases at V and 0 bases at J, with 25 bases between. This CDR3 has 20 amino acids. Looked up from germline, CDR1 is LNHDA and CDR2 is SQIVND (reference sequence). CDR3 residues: CASSRRGAAHTLYSNQPQHF. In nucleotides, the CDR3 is TGTGCCAGTAGTAGGCGCGGGGCAGCGCACACTTTATATAGCAATCAGCCCCAGCATTTT.

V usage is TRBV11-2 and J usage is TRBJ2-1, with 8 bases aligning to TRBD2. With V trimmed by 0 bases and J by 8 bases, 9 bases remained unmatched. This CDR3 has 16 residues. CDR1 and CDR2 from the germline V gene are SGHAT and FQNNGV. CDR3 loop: CASSLEGASGLDEQFF. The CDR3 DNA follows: TGTGCCAGCAGCTTAGAAGGGGCTAGCGGGCTCGATGAGCAGTTCTTC.

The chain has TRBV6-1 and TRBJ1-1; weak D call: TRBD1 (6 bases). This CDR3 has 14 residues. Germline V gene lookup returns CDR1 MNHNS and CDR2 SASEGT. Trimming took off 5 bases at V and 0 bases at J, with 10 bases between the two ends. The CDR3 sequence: CASSSPGVNTEAFF. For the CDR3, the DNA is TGTGCCAGCAGTAGCCCAGGGGTGAACACTGAAGCTTTCTTT.

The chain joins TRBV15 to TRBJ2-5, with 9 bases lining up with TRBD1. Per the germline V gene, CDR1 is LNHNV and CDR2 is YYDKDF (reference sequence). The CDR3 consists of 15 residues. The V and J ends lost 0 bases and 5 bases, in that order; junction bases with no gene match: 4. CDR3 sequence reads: CATSREGQGMETQYF. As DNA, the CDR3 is TGTGCCACCAGCAGAGAGGGACAGGGAATGGAGACCCAGTACTTC. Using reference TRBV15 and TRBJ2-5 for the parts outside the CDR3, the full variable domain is DAMVIQNPRYQVTQFGKPVTLSCSQTLNHNVMYWYQQKSSQAPKLLFHYYDKDFNNEADTPDNFQSRRPNTSFCFLDIRSPGLGDTAMYLCATSREGQGMETQYFGPGTRLLVL.

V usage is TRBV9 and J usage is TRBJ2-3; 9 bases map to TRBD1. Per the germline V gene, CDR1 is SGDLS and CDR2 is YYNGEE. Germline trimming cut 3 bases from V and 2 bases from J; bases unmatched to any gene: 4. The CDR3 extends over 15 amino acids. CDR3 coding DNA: TGTGCCAGCAGCGGGGGGACAGGGTACACAGATACGCAGTATTTT. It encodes CASSGGTGYTDTQYF.

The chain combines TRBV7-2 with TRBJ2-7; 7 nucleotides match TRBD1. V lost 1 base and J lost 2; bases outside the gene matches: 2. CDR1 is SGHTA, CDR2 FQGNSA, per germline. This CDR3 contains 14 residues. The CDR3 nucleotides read TGTGCCAGCAGCTTAGGGACAGGCCCCTACGAGCAGTACTTC. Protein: CASSLGTGPYEQYF.